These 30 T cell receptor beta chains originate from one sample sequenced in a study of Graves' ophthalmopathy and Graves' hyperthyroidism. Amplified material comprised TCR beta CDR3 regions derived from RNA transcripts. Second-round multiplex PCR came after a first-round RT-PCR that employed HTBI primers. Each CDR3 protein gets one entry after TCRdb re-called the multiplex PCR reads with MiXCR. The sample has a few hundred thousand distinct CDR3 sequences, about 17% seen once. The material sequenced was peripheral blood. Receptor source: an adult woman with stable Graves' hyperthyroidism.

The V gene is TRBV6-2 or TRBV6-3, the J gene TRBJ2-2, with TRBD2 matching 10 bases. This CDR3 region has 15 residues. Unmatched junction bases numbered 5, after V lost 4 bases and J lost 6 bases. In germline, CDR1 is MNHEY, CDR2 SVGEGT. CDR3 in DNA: TGTGCCAGCAGTTGGAGCAGCGGGAGGGCCGGGGAGCTGTTTTTT. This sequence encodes CASSWSSGRAGELFF.

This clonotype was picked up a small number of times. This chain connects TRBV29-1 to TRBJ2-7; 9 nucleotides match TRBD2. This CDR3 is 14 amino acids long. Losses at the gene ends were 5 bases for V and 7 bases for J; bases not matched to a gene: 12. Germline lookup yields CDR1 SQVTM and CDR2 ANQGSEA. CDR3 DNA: TGCAGCGTTTTCCTCCGGCGGCGGGGGGGGGAGCAGTACTTC. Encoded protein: CSVFLRRRGGEQYF.

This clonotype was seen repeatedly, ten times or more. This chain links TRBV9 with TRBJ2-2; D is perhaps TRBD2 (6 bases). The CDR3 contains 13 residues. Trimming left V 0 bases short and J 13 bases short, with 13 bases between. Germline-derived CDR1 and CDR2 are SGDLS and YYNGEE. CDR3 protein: CASSVAVGGTLFF. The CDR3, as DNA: TGTGCCAGCAGCGTAGCGGTTGGGGGGACGCTGTTTTTT.

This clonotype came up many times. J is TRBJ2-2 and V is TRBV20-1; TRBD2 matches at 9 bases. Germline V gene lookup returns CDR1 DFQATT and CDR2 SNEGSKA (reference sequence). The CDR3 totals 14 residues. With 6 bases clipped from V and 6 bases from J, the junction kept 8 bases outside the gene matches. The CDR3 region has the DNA TGCAGTGCCGTTAGCGGGAGAGGTCCCGGGGAGCTGTTTTTT. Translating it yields CSAVSGRGPGELFF.

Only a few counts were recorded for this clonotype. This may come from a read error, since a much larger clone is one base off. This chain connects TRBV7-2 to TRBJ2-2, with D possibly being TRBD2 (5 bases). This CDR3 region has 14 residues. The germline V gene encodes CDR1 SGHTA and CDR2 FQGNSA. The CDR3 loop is CASSLGWVSGELCF. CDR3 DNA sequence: TGTGCCAGCAGCTTAGGGTGGGTCTCCGGGGAGCTGTGTTTT.

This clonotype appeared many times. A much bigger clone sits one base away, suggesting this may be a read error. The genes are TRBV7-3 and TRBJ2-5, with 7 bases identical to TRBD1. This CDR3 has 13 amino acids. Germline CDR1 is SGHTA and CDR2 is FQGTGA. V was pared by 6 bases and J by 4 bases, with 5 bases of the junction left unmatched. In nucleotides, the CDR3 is TGTGCCAGCAGTTTCAACAGGGGAGAGACCCAGTACTTC. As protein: CASSFNRGETQYF.

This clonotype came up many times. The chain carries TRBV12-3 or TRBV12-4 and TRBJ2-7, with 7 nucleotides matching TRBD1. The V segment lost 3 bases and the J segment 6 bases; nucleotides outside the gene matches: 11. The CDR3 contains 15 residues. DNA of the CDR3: TGTGCCAGCAGTTTGGCGGAGACAGGGTCTGGCGAGCAGTACTTC. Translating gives CASSLAETGSGEQYF.

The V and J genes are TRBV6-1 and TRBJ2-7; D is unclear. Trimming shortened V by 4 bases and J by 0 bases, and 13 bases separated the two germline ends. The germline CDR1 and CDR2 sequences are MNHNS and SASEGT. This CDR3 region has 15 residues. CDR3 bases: TGTGCCAGCAGTGCCCCGGGTGGCACCTCCTACGAGCAGTACTTC. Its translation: CASSAPGGTSYEQYF.

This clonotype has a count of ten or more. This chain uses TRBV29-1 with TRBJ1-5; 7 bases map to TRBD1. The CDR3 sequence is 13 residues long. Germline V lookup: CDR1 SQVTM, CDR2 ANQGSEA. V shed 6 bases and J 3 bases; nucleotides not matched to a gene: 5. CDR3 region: CSVGGTDNQPQHF. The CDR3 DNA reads TGCAGCGTGGGGGGGACAGACAATCAGCCCCAGCATTTT. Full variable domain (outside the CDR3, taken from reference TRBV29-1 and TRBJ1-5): SAVISQKPSRDICQRGTSLTIQCQVDSQVTMMFWYRQQPGQSLTLIATANQGSEATYESGFVIDKFPISRPNLTFSTLTVSNMSPEDSSIYLCSVGGTDNQPQHFGDGTRLSIL.

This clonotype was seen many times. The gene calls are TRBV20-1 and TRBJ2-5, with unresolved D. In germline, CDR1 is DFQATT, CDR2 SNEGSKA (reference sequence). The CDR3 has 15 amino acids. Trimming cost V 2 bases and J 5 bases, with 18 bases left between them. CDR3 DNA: TGCAGTGCTAGACCGCCAGAGCTACCCTCGGAGACCCAGTACTTC. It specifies CSARPPELPSETQYF.

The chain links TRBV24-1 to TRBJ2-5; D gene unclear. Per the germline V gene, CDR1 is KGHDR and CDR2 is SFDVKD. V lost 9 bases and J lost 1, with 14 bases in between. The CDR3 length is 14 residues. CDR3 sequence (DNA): TGTGCCACCGGCGCAGGCGCCTCCCAAGAGACCCAGTACTTC. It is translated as CATGAGASQETQYF.

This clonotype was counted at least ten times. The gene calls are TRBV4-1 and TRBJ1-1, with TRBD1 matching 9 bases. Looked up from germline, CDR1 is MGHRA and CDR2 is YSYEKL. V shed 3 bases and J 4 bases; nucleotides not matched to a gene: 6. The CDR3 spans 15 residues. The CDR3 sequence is CASSQRDRVTTEAFF. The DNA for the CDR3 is TGCGCCAGCAGCCAGAGGGACAGGGTTACCACTGAAGCTTTCTTT.

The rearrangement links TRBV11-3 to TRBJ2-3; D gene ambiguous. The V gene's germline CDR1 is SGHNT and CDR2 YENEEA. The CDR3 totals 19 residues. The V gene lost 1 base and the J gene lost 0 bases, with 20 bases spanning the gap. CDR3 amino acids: CASSLVLVGFTTSTDTQYF. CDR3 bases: TGTGCCAGCAGCTTAGTTTTGGTGGGATTCACGACTAGCACAGATACGCAGTATTTT.

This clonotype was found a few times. The CDR3 sequence: CASSQGPRFPGELFF. In DNA, the CDR3 is TGTGCCAGCAGTCAGGGACCCCGATTCCCCGGGGAGCTGTTTTTT. This chain joins TRBV28 and TRBJ2-2; D is tentatively TRBD1 or TRBD2 (5 bases each). From germline, CDR1 is MDHEN and CDR2 SYDVKM. V was shortened by 5 bases and J by 6 bases, with 16 bases between the two germline ends. CDR3 length equals 15 residues.

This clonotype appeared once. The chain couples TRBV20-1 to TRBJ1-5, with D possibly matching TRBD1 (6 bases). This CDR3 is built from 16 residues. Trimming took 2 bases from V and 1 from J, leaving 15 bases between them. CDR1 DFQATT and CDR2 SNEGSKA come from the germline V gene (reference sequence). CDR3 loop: CSARSDGGLSNQPQHF. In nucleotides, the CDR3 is TGCAGTGCTAGATCCGATGGGGGCCTAAGCAATCAGCCCCAGCATTTT.

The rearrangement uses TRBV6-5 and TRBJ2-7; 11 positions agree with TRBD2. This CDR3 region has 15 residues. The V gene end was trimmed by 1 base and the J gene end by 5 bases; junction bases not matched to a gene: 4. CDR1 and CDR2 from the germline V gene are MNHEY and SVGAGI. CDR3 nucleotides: TGTGCCAGCAGTTACTGGACTAGCGGGTCACACGAGCAGTACTTC. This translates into CASSYWTSGSHEQYF.

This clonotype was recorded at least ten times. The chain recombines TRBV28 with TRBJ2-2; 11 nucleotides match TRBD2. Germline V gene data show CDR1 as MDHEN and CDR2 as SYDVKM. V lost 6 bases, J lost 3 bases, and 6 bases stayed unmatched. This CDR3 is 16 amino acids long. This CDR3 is CASSNIAGGYTGELFF. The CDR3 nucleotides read TGTGCCAGCAGCAATATAGCGGGAGGGTACACCGGGGAGCTGTTTTTT.

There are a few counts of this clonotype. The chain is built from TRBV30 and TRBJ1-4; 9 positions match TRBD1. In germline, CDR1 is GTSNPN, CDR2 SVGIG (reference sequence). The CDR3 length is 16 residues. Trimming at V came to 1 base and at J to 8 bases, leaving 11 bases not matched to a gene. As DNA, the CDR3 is TGTGCCTGGAGTGGCGCCGGGACAGGGATATCCGAAAAACTGTTTTTT. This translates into CAWSGAGTGISEKLFF.

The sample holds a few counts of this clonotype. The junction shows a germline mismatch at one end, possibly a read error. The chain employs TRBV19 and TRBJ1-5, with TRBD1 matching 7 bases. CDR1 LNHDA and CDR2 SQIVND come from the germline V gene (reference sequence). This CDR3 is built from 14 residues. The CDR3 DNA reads TGTGCCACCGCGACAGGGAGTAGCAATCAGCTCCAGCATTTT. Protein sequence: CATATGSSNQLQHF.

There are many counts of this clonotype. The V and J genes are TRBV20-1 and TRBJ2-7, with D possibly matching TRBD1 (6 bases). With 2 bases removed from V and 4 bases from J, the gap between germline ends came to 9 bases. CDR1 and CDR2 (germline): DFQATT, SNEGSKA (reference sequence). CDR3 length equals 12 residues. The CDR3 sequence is CSARTTGYEQYF. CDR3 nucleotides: TGCAGTGCTAGAACAACAGGGTACGAGCAGTACTTC.

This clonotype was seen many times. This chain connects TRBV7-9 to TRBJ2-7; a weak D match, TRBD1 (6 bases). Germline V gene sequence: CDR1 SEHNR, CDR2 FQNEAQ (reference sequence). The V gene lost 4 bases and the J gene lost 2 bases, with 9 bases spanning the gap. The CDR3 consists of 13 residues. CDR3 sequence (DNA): TGTGCCAGCAGCTGGGGACATACCTACGAGCAGTACTTC. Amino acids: CASSWGHTYEQYF.

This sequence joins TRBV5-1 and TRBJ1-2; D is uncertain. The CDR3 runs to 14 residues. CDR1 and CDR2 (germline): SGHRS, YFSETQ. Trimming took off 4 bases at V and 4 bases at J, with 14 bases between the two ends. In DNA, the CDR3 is TGCGCCAGCAGCCCTTCGGGAGGACCCTATGGCTACACCTTC. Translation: CASSPSGGPYGYTF.

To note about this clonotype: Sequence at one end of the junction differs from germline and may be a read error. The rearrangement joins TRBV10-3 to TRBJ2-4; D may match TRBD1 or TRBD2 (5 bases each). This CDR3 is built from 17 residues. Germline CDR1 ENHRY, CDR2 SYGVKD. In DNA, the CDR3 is TGTGCCATCAGTGCCAGGACGGGACCATTAGCCAAAAACATTAAGTACTTC. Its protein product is CAISARTGPLAKNIKYF.

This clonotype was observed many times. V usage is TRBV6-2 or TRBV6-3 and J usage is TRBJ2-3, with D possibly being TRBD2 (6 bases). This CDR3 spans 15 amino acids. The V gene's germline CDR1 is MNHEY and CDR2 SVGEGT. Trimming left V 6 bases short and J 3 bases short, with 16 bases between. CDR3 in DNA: TGTGCCAGCAGCCCCACCGGGAGCACAACAGATACGCAGTATTTT. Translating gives CASSPTGSTTDTQYF.

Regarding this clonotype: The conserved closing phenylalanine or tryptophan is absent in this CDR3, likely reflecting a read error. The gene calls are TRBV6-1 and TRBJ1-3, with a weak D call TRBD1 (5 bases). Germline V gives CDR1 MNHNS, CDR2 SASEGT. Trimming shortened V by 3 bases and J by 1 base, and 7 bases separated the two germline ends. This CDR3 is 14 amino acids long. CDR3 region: CASSEQGSGNTIYL. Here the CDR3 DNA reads TGTGCCAGCAGTGAGCAGGGTTCTGGAAACACCATATATTTG.

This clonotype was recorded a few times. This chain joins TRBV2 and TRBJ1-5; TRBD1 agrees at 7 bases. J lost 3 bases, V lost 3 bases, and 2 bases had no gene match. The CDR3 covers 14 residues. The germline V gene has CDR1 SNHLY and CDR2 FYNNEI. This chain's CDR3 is CASSDTGANQPQHF. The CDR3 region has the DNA TGTGCCAGCAGTGACACAGGGGCCAATCAGCCCCAGCATTTT.

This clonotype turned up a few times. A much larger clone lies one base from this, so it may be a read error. The CDR3 nucleotides are TGTGCCAGCAGCTTAGGGCACGGGGAGCTGTGTTTT. This sequence encodes CASSLGHGELCF. The chain links TRBV7-3 to TRBJ2-2; perhaps TRBD2 as D (5 bases). Germline CDR1 and CDR2: SGHTA and FQGTGA. This CDR3 is 12 amino acids long.

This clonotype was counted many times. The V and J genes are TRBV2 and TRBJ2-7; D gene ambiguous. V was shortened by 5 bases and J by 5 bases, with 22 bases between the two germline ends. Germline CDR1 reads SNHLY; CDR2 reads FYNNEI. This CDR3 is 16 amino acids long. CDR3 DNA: TGTGCCAGCAGTCTACGACTCGTTGTAAGGGTGAACGAGCAGTACTTC. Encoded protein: CASSLRLVVRVNEQYF.

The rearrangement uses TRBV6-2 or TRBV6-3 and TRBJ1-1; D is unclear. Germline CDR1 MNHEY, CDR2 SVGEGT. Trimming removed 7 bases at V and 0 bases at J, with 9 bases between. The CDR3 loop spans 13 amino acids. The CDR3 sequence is CASNNEMNTEAFF. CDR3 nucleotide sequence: TGTGCCAGCAACAACGAGATGAACACTGAAGCTTTCTTT.

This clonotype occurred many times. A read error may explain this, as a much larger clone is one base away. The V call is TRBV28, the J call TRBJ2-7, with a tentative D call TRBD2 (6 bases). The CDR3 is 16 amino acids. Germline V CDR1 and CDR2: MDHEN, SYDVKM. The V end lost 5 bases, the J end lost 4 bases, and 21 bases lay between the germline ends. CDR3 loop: CASSTTQEGRKYEQYF. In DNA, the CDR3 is TGTGCCAGCAGTACCACCCAGGAGGGGCGAAAATACGAGCAGTACTTC.